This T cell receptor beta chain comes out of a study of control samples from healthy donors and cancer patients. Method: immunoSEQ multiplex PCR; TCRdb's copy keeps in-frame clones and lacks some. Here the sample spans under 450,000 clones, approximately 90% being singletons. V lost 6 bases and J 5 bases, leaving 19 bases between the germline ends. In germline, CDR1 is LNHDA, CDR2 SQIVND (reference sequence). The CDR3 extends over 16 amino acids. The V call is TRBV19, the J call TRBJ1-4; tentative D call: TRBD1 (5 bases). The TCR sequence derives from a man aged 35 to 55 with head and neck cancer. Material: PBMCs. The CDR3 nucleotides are TGTGCCAGTAGGGACCCCGGGGCAGTTCCGAATGAAAAACTGTTTTTT. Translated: CASRDPGAVPNEKLFF.